Shown below are 17 T cell receptor beta chains from a single sample sequenced in a study of type 1 and type 2 diabetes patients (dated by TCRdb to the mid-2010s). Sequencing was performed on an Illumina MiSeq. For TCRbeta CDR3 amplification, the template was genomic DNA taken from the sorted T cell subsets. Multiplex PCR with 30 forward and 13 reverse primers amplified the TCRbeta CDR3 region. TCRdb trimmed the raw reads at Q25, called clones with MiXCR and kept productive beta chains. Entries that share a CDR3 protein sequence are merged under the most common genes and DNA. In all, the sample holds more than 250,000 distinct CDR3 sequences, and roughly 48% of those were seen once. About 13% of the sample goes to the ten largest clones. What was sequenced was peripheral blood mononuclear cells (PBMCs). The source of these receptors is a young man with type 2 diabetes.

This clonotype was found a few times. This chain uses TRBV5-4 with TRBJ2-6; the D gene is possibly TRBD2 (5 bases). Trimming took 1 base from V and 9 from J, leaving 17 bases between them. Germline V gives CDR1 SGHNT, CDR2 YYREEE (reference sequence). The CDR3 consists of 16 residues. In DNA form, the CDR3 reads TGTGCCAGCAGCTTGTACGTAATGGACTTAGGCAACGTCCTGACTTTC. Its translation: CASSLYVMDLGNVLTF. Supplemented by reference TRBV5-4 and TRBJ2-6, the full variable domain reads ETGVTQSPTHLIKTRGQQVTLRCSSQSGHNTVSWYQQALGQGPQFIFQYYREEENGRGNFPPRFSGLQFPNYSSELNVNALELDDSALYLCASSLYVMDLGNVLTFGAGSRLTVL.

The chain joins TRBV2 to TRBJ2-3, with 7 bases aligning to TRBD1. With V trimmed by 5 bases and J by 0 bases, 5 bases remained unmatched. This CDR3 comprises 15 residues. Looked up from germline, CDR1 is SNHLY and CDR2 is FYNNEI. As DNA, the CDR3 is TGTGCCAGCAGTTCAGGGGGACAGAGCACAGATACGCAGTATTTT. Residues: CASSSGGQSTDTQYF.

The V and J genes are TRBV19 and TRBJ2-1, with D tentatively TRBD1 (7 bases). The germline gives CDR1 LNHDA, CDR2 SQIVND (reference sequence). The CDR3 spans 12 residues. Trimming cost V 5 bases and J 11 bases, with 13 bases left between them. The CDR3 is CASSGRDSQQFF. The DNA for the CDR3 is TGTGCCAGTAGTGGGCGGGACAGCCAGCAGTTCTTC.

With regard to this clonotype: Because it lacks the conserved phenylalanine or tryptophan at the end, this CDR3 is likely a read error. This chain connects TRBV24-1 to TRBJ2-3, with TRBD1 identical over 9 bases. The germline CDR1 and CDR2 sequences are KGHDR and SFDVKD. The CDR3 is made up of 16 amino acids. The DNA of the CDR3 is TGTGCCACCAGTGACCCACGACAGGGGGACACAGACACGCAGTATCTT. Translating gives CATSDPRQGDTDTQYL.

Ten or more counts support this clonotype. This chain connects TRBV7-8 to TRBJ2-7; tentative D call: TRBD1 (6 bases). This CDR3 contains 14 residues. V dropped 4 bases and J dropped 3 bases, with 13 bases sitting between them. CDR1 SGHVS and CDR2 FQNEAQ come from the germline V gene. CDR3 in DNA: TGTGCCAGCAGCTCCCCCCTACAGGGCTACGAGCAGTACTTC. This gives the protein CASSSPLQGYEQYF.

This sequence joins TRBV5-1 and TRBJ2-3; 9 positions agree with TRBD2. The germline V gene encodes CDR1 SGHRS and CDR2 YFSETQ. The CDR3 sequence is 15 residues long. Trimming at V came to 5 bases and at J to 6 bases, leaving 10 bases not matched to a gene. In nucleotides, the CDR3 is TGCGCCAGCAGGCCCCCCGGGACTAGCTATGATACGCAGTATTTT. Translation gives CASRPPGTSYDTQYF.

This clonotype was found a few times. The CDR3 spells CSARDPVGRSYGYTF. The CDR3 region has the DNA TGCAGTGCTAGAGATCCAGTGGGCAGAAGCTATGGCTACACCTTC. The rearrangement links TRBV20-1 to TRBJ1-2, with D unresolved. CDR3 size: 15 residues. V lost 0 bases and J lost 4, with 15 bases in between. Germline CDR1 and CDR2: DFQATT and SNEGSKA (reference sequence).

CDR3: CASSESGVRYGYTF. The CDR3 DNA reads TGTGCCAGCAGTGAATCAGGAGTCCGCTATGGCTACACCTTC. The rearrangement uses TRBV25-1 and TRBJ1-2; the D is unclear. The CDR3 sequence is 14 residues long. Trimming shortened V by 1 base and J by 4 bases, and 10 bases separated the two germline ends. Per germline, CDR1 MGHDK and CDR2 SYGVNS.

As DNA, the CDR3 is TGTGCCTGGAGTTCGGGACTAAGCACTGAAGCTTTCTTT. This sequence encodes CAWSSGLSTEAFF. The chain combines TRBV30 with TRBJ1-1; D may be TRBD1 (5 bases). V was trimmed by 2 bases and J by 4 bases, leaving 11 bases between them. The length of the CDR3 is 13 residues. The germline V gene encodes CDR1 GTSNPN and CDR2 SVGIG (reference sequence).

This clonotype was seen only a few times. This chain connects TRBV19 to TRBJ1-2; no clear D. The CDR3 runs to 15 residues. Looked up from germline, CDR1 is LNHDA and CDR2 is SQIVND (reference sequence). Trimming took 2 bases from V and 3 from J, leaving 13 bases between them. The CDR3 DNA is TGTGCCAGTAGTATAACCCGGCCTGACTACTATGGCTACACCTTC. Its protein product is CASSITRPDYYGYTF.

The chain recombines TRBV11-2 with TRBJ2-1; TRBD1 might be the D (5 bases). There are 12 residues in the CDR3. Trimming shortened V by 6 bases and J by 8 bases, and 11 bases separated the two germline ends. The germline V gene encodes CDR1 SGHAT and CDR2 FQNNGV. CDR3 region: CASSPQVHEQFF. CDR3 DNA: TGTGCCAGCAGTCCACAGGTGCATGAGCAGTTCTTC.

About this clonotype: Compared with germline, one end of the junction differs, possibly owing to a read error. The V gene is TRBV10-2, the J gene TRBJ2-3; TRBD1 agrees at 11 bases. Germline assignment: CDR1 WSHSY and CDR2 SAAADI. The length of the CDR3 is 14 residues. CDR3 sequence reads: CASSLDRGRDTQYF. CDR3 nucleotides: TGTGCCAGCAGCCTGGACAGGGGGCGAGATACGCAGTATTTT.

The chain uses TRBV6-5 and TRBJ1-4; D uncertain. V lost 3 bases to trimming and J lost 8 bases, with 19 bases between them. The CDR3 is 16 residues long. Looked up from germline, CDR1 is MNHEY and CDR2 is SVGAGI. The CDR3 sequence is CASSYSLRGSREKLFF. The CDR3 DNA reads TGTGCCAGCAGTTATAGTCTCAGAGGCAGTAGAGAAAAACTGTTTTTT.

V gene TRBV12-5 combines with J gene TRBJ2-5, with D uncertain. There are 14 residues in the CDR3. Germline V gene sequence: CDR1 LGHNT, CDR2 FRNRAP. The CDR3 here is CASSYLREQETQYF. Here the CDR3 DNA reads TGTGCCAGCAGTTACCTTCGCGAGCAAGAGACCCAGTACTTC. Variable domain in full (rest from reference TRBV12-5 and TRBJ2-5): DARVTQTPRHKVTEMGQEVTMRCQPILGHNTVFWYRQTMMQGLELLAYFRNRAPLDDSGMPKDRFSAEMPDATLATLKIQPSEPRDSAVYFCASSYLREQETQYFGPGTRLLVL.

Remarks on this clonotype: A junction boundary mismatches the germline segment, possibly from a read error. The V call is TRBV24-1, the J call TRBJ1-1, with D unclear. The CDR3 totals 11 residues. Germline loops: CDR1 KGHDR, CDR2 SFDVKD. The CDR3 DNA follows: TGTGCCACCAGTGTGGACGGTGAAGCTCTCTTT. It encodes CATSVDGEALF.

This clonotype showed up just once. This may be a read error: a much more frequent sequence differs by one nucleotide. This chain links TRBV2 with TRBJ2-2; 8 bases are a match to TRBD2. CDR1 SNHLY and CDR2 FYNNEI come from the germline V gene. The CDR3 covers 15 residues. With V trimmed by 6 bases and J by 7 bases, 10 bases remained unmatched. DNA for the CDR3: TGTGCCAGCAGAATCGGGAGGGGAGGAAGCGGGGAGCTGTTTTTT. Amino acids: CASRIGRGGSGELFF.

The genes are TRBV28 and TRBJ2-2, with 11 positions matching TRBD2. This CDR3 is 16 amino acids long. In germline, CDR1 is MDHEN, CDR2 SYDVKM. V dropped 6 bases and J dropped 4; count of bases not matched to a gene: 7. In nucleotides, the CDR3 is TGTGCCAGCAGACCCCCGGGACTAGCGGTCACCGGGGAGCTGTTTTTT. Its protein is CASRPPGLAVTGELFF.